This is a list of T cell receptor beta chains from one sample in a study of T cells in Graves' hyperthyroidism and ophthalmopathy. TCRdb re-called the multiplex PCR reads through MiXCR, storing one row per CDR3 protein. The sample includes about 700,000 distinct CDR3 sequences, approximately 15% of them seen just once. The sequenced sample was blood. All receptors come from a woman aged 18 to 35 with Graves' hyperthyroidism. The CDR3 runs from the conserved cysteine through the conserved F or W. Fields, in order: CDR3 DNA, CDR3 protein, V gene, clone size, D gene, J gene. A D gene is named only where the DNA matches it firmly. For some rows the clone size is stated as once, few or many, or as a class when expanded; others skip it.

CDR3 DNA: TGTGCCATCAGTGAGAGGGCAGTAACTAGCACAGATACGCAGTATTTT; CDR3 protein: CAISERAVTSTDTQYF; V gene: TRBV10-3; clone size: NA; D gene: NA; J gene: TRBJ2-3
CDR3 DNA: TGTGCCAGCAACCCAGGGCCCCGGGAGACCCAGTACTTC; CDR3 protein: CASNPGPRETQYF; V gene: TRBV28; clone size: NA; D gene: NA; J gene: TRBJ2-5
CDR3 DNA: TGTGCCAGCAGTTTATCGGGAGTTCAGCCCCAGCATTTT; CDR3 protein: CASSLSGVQPQHF; V gene: TRBV12-3/TRBV12-4; clone size: many; D gene: NA; J gene: TRBJ1-5
CDR3 DNA: TGTGCCAGCAGTGTGAAAGGACTACCCTACACAGATACGCAGTATTTT; CDR3 protein: CASSVKGLPYTDTQYF; V gene: TRBV6-1; clone size: NA; D gene: NA; J gene: TRBJ2-3
CDR3 DNA: TGCAGTGCAAAGCATGCACTGTTGGACGAGCAGTACTTC; CDR3 protein: CSAKHALLDEQYF; V gene: TRBV20-1; clone size: many; D gene: NA; J gene: TRBJ2-7
CDR3 DNA: TGTGCCAGCAGGCCGACGGAAGGAACCTCCTACAATGAGCAGTTCTTC; CDR3 protein: CASRPTEGTSYNEQFF; V gene: TRBV28; clone size: few; D gene: NA; J gene: TRBJ2-1
CDR3 DNA: TGTGCCAGCAGGGGACTAGCGGGAGGGCAGAGAGATACGCAGTATTTT; CDR3 protein: CASRGLAGGQRDTQYF; V gene: TRBV7-8; clone size: many; D gene: TRBD2; J gene: TRBJ2-3
CDR3 DNA: TGCAGTGCAAACCTCGTGGGGGCCCCCGGGGAGCTGTTTTTT; CDR3 protein: CSANLVGAPGELFF; V gene: TRBV20-1; clone size: NA; D gene: NA; J gene: TRBJ2-2
CDR3 DNA: TGTGCCAGCAGTGGAGGGATGTACCAAGAGACCCAGTACTTC; CDR3 protein: CASSGGMYQETQYF; V gene: TRBV6-1; clone size: many; D gene: NA; J gene: TRBJ2-5
CDR3 DNA: TGCGCCAGCAGCCAAGATTTAGCAGGCCTCTATGAAGCTTTCTTT; CDR3 protein: CASSQDLAGLYEAFF; V gene: TRBV4-1; clone size: NA; D gene: NA; J gene: TRBJ1-1
CDR3 DNA: TGTGCCACCAGGCAGGGCGGCACAGATACGCAGTATTTT; CDR3 protein: CATRQGGTDTQYF; V gene: TRBV24-1; clone size: NA; D gene: NA; J gene: TRBJ2-3
CDR3 DNA: TGTGCCAGCAGCCGACTTTCCCACTCGAACACCGGGGAGCTGTTTTTT; CDR3 protein: CASSRLSHSNTGELFF; V gene: TRBV7-9; clone size: NA; D gene: NA; J gene: TRBJ2-2
CDR3 DNA: TGTGCCAGCAGCGAGGGGACAGGGGGCCTGAACACTGAAGCTTTCTTT; CDR3 protein: CASSEGTGGLNTEAFF; V gene: TRBV9; clone size: NA; D gene: TRBD1; J gene: TRBJ1-1
CDR3 DNA: TGCAGTGCTAGGGGGGCAGGGGAAGACTACGAGCAGTACTTC; CDR3 protein: CSARGAGEDYEQYF; V gene: TRBV20-1; clone size: NA; D gene: NA; J gene: TRBJ2-7
CDR3 DNA: TGCGCCAGCAGCTTGGCCTGGGGGAGGAACACTGAAGCTTTCTTT; CDR3 protein: CASSLAWGRNTEAFF; V gene: TRBV5-1; clone size: many; D gene: NA; J gene: TRBJ1-1
CDR3 DNA: TGCGCCAGCAGAGGACTAGCGGTTAGCTCCTACAATGAGCAGTTCTTC; CDR3 protein: CASRGLAVSSYNEQFF; V gene: TRBV5-1; clone size: NA; D gene: TRBD2; J gene: TRBJ2-1
CDR3 DNA: TGTGCCAGCAGTTTAGCGGGGGGTGCGTTGGGGGGGGGCTACACCTTC; CDR3 protein: CASSLAGGALGGGYTF; V gene: TRBV27; clone size: few; D gene: NA; J gene: TRBJ1-2
CDR3 DNA: TGTGTCAGCAGTGGGATGGGGGGCACTAATGAAAAACTGTTTTTT; CDR3 protein: CVSSGMGGTNEKLFF; V gene: TRBV2; clone size: NA; D gene: NA; J gene: TRBJ1-4
CDR3 DNA: TGTGCCTGGAGTCCCCCCCTCAGTTCCGTGAACACTGAAGCTTTCTTT; CDR3 protein: CAWSPPLSSVNTEAFF; V gene: TRBV30; clone size: NA; D gene: NA; J gene: TRBJ1-1
CDR3 DNA: TGCGCCAGCAGCCAAGATCTCGCCAGTAGCGTCCAAGAAAAACTGTTTTTT; CDR3 protein: CASSQDLASSVQEKLFF; V gene: TRBV4-3; clone size: NA; D gene: NA; J gene: TRBJ1-4
CDR3 DNA: TGTGCCTGGAGTGTACGAGAGGACACTGAAGCTTTCTTT; CDR3 protein: CAWSVREDTEAFF; V gene: TRBV30; clone size: many; D gene: NA; J gene: TRBJ1-1
CDR3 DNA: TGCAGTGCTAGAGTAGGGACTAGCGGGAGAGCCGGTGAGCAGTACTTC; CDR3 protein: CSARVGTSGRAGEQYF; V gene: TRBV20-1; clone size: NA; D gene: TRBD2; J gene: TRBJ2-7
CDR3 DNA: TGCAGTGCTACGGAGAACACAGATACGCAGTATTTT; CDR3 protein: CSATENTDTQYF; V gene: TRBV20-1; clone size: many; D gene: NA; J gene: TRBJ2-3
CDR3 DNA: TGTGCCAGCTCACCACCGGAGGGGGACCCCTATAATTCACCCCTCCACTTT; CDR3 protein: CASSPPEGDPYNSPLHF; V gene: TRBV18; clone size: NA; D gene: NA; J gene: TRBJ1-6
CDR3 DNA: TGTGCCAGCAGCTTATTGTTAGCGGGGATCAATGAGCAGTTCTTC; CDR3 protein: CASSLLLAGINEQFF; V gene: TRBV7-8; clone size: few; D gene: TRBD2; J gene: TRBJ2-1
CDR3 DNA: TGTGCCAGCAGCTTTGGGACAGGGGACACTGGAGCTTTCTTT; CDR3 protein: CASSFGTGDTGAFF; V gene: TRBV11-2; clone size: few; D gene: TRBD1; J gene: TRBJ1-1
CDR3 DNA: TGTGCCAGCAGCCCCGGGACTAGCGGATTCGTCACCTACAATGAGCAGTTCTTC; CDR3 protein: CASSPGTSGFVTYNEQFF; V gene: TRBV14; clone size: few; D gene: TRBD2; J gene: TRBJ2-1
CDR3 DNA: TGTGCCAGTAGTATAGGGGGACACCTTAATCAGCCCCAGCATTTT; CDR3 protein: CASSIGGHLNQPQHF; V gene: TRBV19; clone size: NA; D gene: NA; J gene: TRBJ1-5
CDR3 DNA: TGTGCCAGCAGTGAACGGGACCGAATCTACGAGCAGTACTTC; CDR3 protein: CASSERDRIYEQYF; V gene: TRBV6-1; clone size: few; D gene: NA; J gene: TRBJ2-7
CDR3 DNA: TGTGCCAGTAGTCGGCGATACAATGAGCAGTTCTTC; CDR3 protein: CASSRRYNEQFF; V gene: TRBV19; clone size: NA; D gene: NA; J gene: TRBJ2-1
CDR3 DNA: TGTGCCAGCAGTTCTTCCCCAAATGAGCAGTTCTTC; CDR3 protein: CASSSSPNEQFF; V gene: TRBV28; clone size: many; D gene: NA; J gene: TRBJ2-1
CDR3 DNA: TGTGCCAGCAGTTCACTAGTACAAGAGACCCAGTACTTC; CDR3 protein: CASSSLVQETQYF; V gene: TRBV6-2/TRBV6-3; clone size: many; D gene: NA; J gene: TRBJ2-5
CDR3 DNA: TGTGCCTGGAGTGGGAGCGGGGGCTACGAGCAGTACTTC; CDR3 protein: CAWSGSGGYEQYF; V gene: TRBV30; clone size: NA; D gene: TRBD2; J gene: TRBJ2-7
CDR3 DNA: TGTGCCAGCAGCAAAACAAAGGGACAGTACACAGATACGCAGTATTTT; CDR3 protein: CASSKTKGQYTDTQYF; V gene: TRBV12-3/TRBV12-4; clone size: many; D gene: TRBD1; J gene: TRBJ2-3
CDR3 DNA: TGTGCCAGCAGGAGGGAAAAACTGTTTTTT; CDR3 protein: CASRREKLFF; V gene: TRBV2; clone size: many; D gene: NA; J gene: TRBJ1-4
CDR3 DNA: TGTGCCAGCAGTTTAGCTGGGGGGACAGTTAATCAGCCCCAGCATTTT; CDR3 protein: CASSLAGGTVNQPQHF; V gene: TRBV12-3/TRBV12-4; clone size: many; D gene: TRBD1; J gene: TRBJ1-5
CDR3 DNA: TGTGCCATCAGGCTACAGGCGAGCTCCTACGAGCAGTACTTC; CDR3 protein: CAIRLQASSYEQYF; V gene: TRBV10-3; clone size: few; D gene: NA; J gene: TRBJ2-7
CDR3 DNA: TGTGCCAGCAGCCCCCTAGGGGACTACTACAATGAGCAGTTCTTC; CDR3 protein: CASSPLGDYYNEQFF; V gene: TRBV11-2; clone size: many; D gene: TRBD2; J gene: TRBJ2-1
CDR3 DNA: TGTGCCAGCAGCGTAGGGTCAGAAGTTTATGGCTACACCTTC; CDR3 protein: CASSVGSEVYGYTF; V gene: TRBV9; clone size: few; D gene: NA; J gene: TRBJ1-2
CDR3 DNA: TGTGCCAGCAGCTTAAGTATATCTAATGAGTTCTTC; CDR3 protein: CASSLSISNEFF; V gene: TRBV7-2; clone size: NA; D gene: NA; J gene: TRBJ2-1
CDR3 DNA: TGTGCCAGCAGTTCAAGGGAGGGAGATACGCAGTATTTT; CDR3 protein: CASSSREGDTQYF; V gene: TRBV27; clone size: many; D gene: TRBD2; J gene: TRBJ2-3
CDR3 DNA: TGCGCCAGCAGCTTACAGGGGGCCCACACTGAAGCTTTCTTT; CDR3 protein: CASSLQGAHTEAFF; V gene: TRBV5-1; clone size: many; D gene: TRBD1; J gene: TRBJ1-1
CDR3 DNA: TGTGCCAGCAGTTCCCCGGGACAGGGGAGGAATGAGCAGTTCTTC; CDR3 protein: CASSSPGQGRNEQFF; V gene: TRBV12-3/TRBV12-4; clone size: NA; D gene: TRBD1; J gene: TRBJ2-1
CDR3 DNA: TGTGCCAGCATGGGGGGGGAATTTGGACAGTTCAACACCGGGGAGCTGTTTTTT; CDR3 protein: CASMGGEFGQFNTGELFF; V gene: TRBV27; clone size: few; D gene: NA; J gene: TRBJ2-2
CDR3 DNA: TGTGCCAGCAGTTACCGGCAGGGACTAGCGGGGTACAATGAGCAGTTCTTC; CDR3 protein: CASSYRQGLAGYNEQFF; V gene: TRBV6-6; clone size: many; D gene: TRBD2; J gene: TRBJ2-1
CDR3 DNA: TGCAGCGTTGAAGATCAGGGCAGGGGGGCCTACAATGAGCAGTTCTTC; CDR3 protein: CSVEDQGRGAYNEQFF; V gene: TRBV29-1; clone size: many; D gene: NA; J gene: TRBJ2-1
CDR3 DNA: TGTGCCAGTACCCCCGGGAGGGGGACATATTACAATGAGCAGTTCTTC; CDR3 protein: CASTPGRGTYYNEQFF; V gene: TRBV19; clone size: NA; D gene: TRBD2; J gene: TRBJ2-1
CDR3 DNA: TGTGCCAGCAGCCCCAGGCGCAATGAGCAGTTCTTC; CDR3 protein: CASSPRRNEQFF; V gene: TRBV6-1; clone size: few; D gene: NA; J gene: TRBJ2-1
CDR3 DNA: TGTGCCAGCAGACAGGGGGTAGCTGAGCAGTTCTTC; CDR3 protein: CASRQGVAEQFF; V gene: TRBV2; clone size: many; D gene: TRBD1; J gene: TRBJ2-1
CDR3 DNA: TGTGCCTGTGCGGCCGGGTTGATGAACACTGAAGCTTTCTTT; CDR3 protein: CACAAGLMNTEAFF; V gene: TRBV30; clone size: many; D gene: NA; J gene: TRBJ1-1
CDR3 DNA: TGTGCCAGCAGCCTTTCGAGGTATACCTCCTACGAGCAGTACTTC; CDR3 protein: CASSLSRYTSYEQYF; V gene: TRBV3-1; clone size: many; D gene: NA; J gene: TRBJ2-7
CDR3 DNA: TGTGCCGGAAGGGCAGGGCCCAATCAGCCCCAGCATTTT; CDR3 protein: CAGRAGPNQPQHF; V gene: TRBV2; clone size: many; D gene: NA; J gene: TRBJ1-5